These 26 T cell receptor beta chains came from one sample sequenced in a study of blood T cells in healthy people across ages. A second PCR of 7 to 11 cycles used a sample-barcoded 5' primer and a J-beta primer mix. TCRdb re-analysed the 5' RACE reads in MiXCR, keeping a single row per CDR3 protein. The sample includes 800,000 to 1,300,000 distinct CDR3 sequences, approximately 25% of them seen just once. The same data also went into a second study, on T cells of mothers and their children.

What was sequenced was blood. Receptors originate from a girl aged 2 to 10 in good health.

This clonotype was picked up one time. The genes are TRBV7-2 and TRBJ2-7; D is possibly TRBD1 (5 bases). Trimming cost V 5 bases and J 12 bases, with 14 bases left between them. This CDR3 has 11 residues. In germline, CDR1 is SGHTA, CDR2 FQGNSA. For the CDR3, the DNA is TGTGCCAGCAGCCGAAGGACATCCTTGTACTTC. It translates to CASSRRTSLYF.

This clonotype was seen only a few times. This sequence joins TRBV15 and TRBJ2-7; TRBD2 is a possible D gene (6 bases). This CDR3 spans 14 amino acids. The V gene lost 3 bases and the J gene lost 3 bases, with 12 bases spanning the gap. CDR1 and CDR2 from the germline V gene are LNHNV and YYDKDF (reference sequence). CDR3 loop: CATSRDLGGYEQYF. The CDR3 nucleotides are TGTGCCACCAGCAGGGACCTCGGGGGCTACGAGCAGTACTTC.

This clonotype was seen a few times. The J gene is TRBJ2-5, the V gene TRBV28; D gene uncertain. Between the trimmed V and J ends, which lost 6 bases and 5 bases, there was a span of 13 bases. Germline values: CDR1 MDHEN, CDR2 SYDVKM. CDR3 length: 13 amino acids. The CDR3 loop is CASSNRFFETQYF. The CDR3 region has the DNA TGTGCCAGCAGCAATAGGTTTTTCGAGACCCAGTACTTC. Drawing the rest from reference TRBV28 and TRBJ2-5, the complete variable domain is DVKVTQSSRYLVKRTGEKVFLECVQDMDHENMFWYRQDPGLGLRLIYFSYDVKMKEKGDIPEGYSVSREKKERFSLILESASTNQTSMYLCASSNRFFETQYFGPGTRLLVL.

The rearrangement links TRBV12-3 or TRBV12-4 to TRBJ2-5; 12 bases map to TRBD2. This CDR3 contains 18 residues. With 3 bases clipped from V and 1 base from J, the junction kept 9 bases outside the gene matches. In DNA form, the CDR3 reads TGTGCCAGCAGTTTTGTACTTCTAGCGGGGGGGATCCAAGAGACCCAGTACTTC. Its protein is CASSFVLLAGGIQETQYF.

The rearrangement uses TRBV20-1 and TRBJ1-1; 8 nucleotides line up with TRBD1. Germline lookup yields CDR1 DFQATT and CDR2 SNEGSKA (reference sequence). CDR3 length: 15 amino acids. With 3 bases clipped from V and 8 bases from J, the junction kept 14 bases outside the gene matches. The DNA for the CDR3 is TGCAGTGCTAGTACCCCGGGACAGGTGGATTGGGAAGCTTTCTTT. Protein sequence: CSASTPGQVDWEAFF.

This clonotype was detected a few times. The chain is built from TRBV4-1 and TRBJ1-2, with D unresolved. Per germline, CDR1 MGHRA and CDR2 YSYEKL. The CDR3 is made up of 13 amino acids. Deletions cut 0 bases from V and 2 bases from J, with 4 bases between. For the CDR3, the DNA is TGCGCCAGCAGCCAAGAGAACAACTATGGCTACACCTTC. Its protein is CASSQENNYGYTF.

This clonotype showed up just a few times. This chain connects TRBV6-5 to TRBJ2-6; possible D gene TRBD1, 5 bases. V dropped 2 bases and J dropped 1 base, with 15 bases sitting between them. CDR3 size: 18 residues. Per germline, CDR1 MNHEY and CDR2 SVGAGI. CDR3 loop: CASSYGVDRISGANVLTF. For the CDR3, the DNA is TGTGCCAGCAGTTACGGAGTCGACAGAATTTCTGGGGCCAACGTCCTGACTTTC.

The V call is TRBV3-1, the J call TRBJ2-1; perhaps D is TRBD1 or TRBD2 (7 bases each). The CDR3 has 18 amino acids. Trimming left V 0 bases short and J 1 base short, with 16 bases between. Germline CDR1 and CDR2: LGHDT and YNNKEL (reference sequence). In nucleotides, the CDR3 is TGTGCCAGCAGCCAAGAAGGGGGCGGGAGTAATTCCTACAATGAGCAGTTCTTC. Encoded protein: CASSQEGGGSNSYNEQFF.

The chain combines TRBV5-1 with TRBJ2-3; TRBD1 might be the D (5 bases). V was trimmed by 5 bases and J by 6 bases, leaving 13 bases between them. Germline loops: CDR1 SGHRS, CDR2 YFSETQ. CDR3 size: 13 residues. The CDR3 nucleotides are TGCGCCAGCAGGAAGACAGTGATTGATACGCAGTATTTT. It encodes CASRKTVIDTQYF.

This clonotype has a handful of counts. The CDR3 protein is CAGGTSSSGNTIYF. CDR3 in DNA: TGTGCCGGAGGGACTTCCAGCTCTGGAAACACCATATATTTT. The rearrangement uses TRBV12-3 or TRBV12-4 and TRBJ1-3; tentatively, D is TRBD1 (5 bases). The CDR3 is made up of 14 amino acids. V was shortened by 11 bases and J by 0 bases, with 14 bases between the two germline ends.

This chain links TRBV9 with TRBJ2-5, with TRBD2 matching 14 bases. The J segment lost 0 bases and the V segment lost 4 bases, leaving 5 bases of the junction unmatched. The CDR3 consists of 17 residues. Looked up from germline, CDR1 is SGDLS and CDR2 is YYNGEE. CDR3 region: CASSSGTSGSNQETQYF. The CDR3 DNA follows: TGTGCCAGCAGCTCCGGGACTAGCGGGAGCAACCAAGAGACCCAGTACTTC.

The genes are TRBV28 and TRBJ2-1; D might be TRBD1 (5 bases). The CDR3 consists of 14 residues. Deletions cut 8 bases from V and 4 bases from J, with 15 bases between. The germline gives CDR1 MDHEN, CDR2 SYDVKM. DNA of the CDR3: TGTGCCAGCCAAAACCGACAGAAATACAATGAGCAGTTCTTC. Amino acid sequence: CASQNRQKYNEQFF.

This clonotype has more than one count but fewer than ten. V and J are TRBV29-1 and TRBJ1-1; D perhaps matches TRBD1 (6 bases). The CDR3 has 13 residues. CDR1 SQVTM and CDR2 ANQGSEA come from the germline V gene. Trimming left V 2 bases short and J 10 bases short, with 17 bases between. CDR3 bases: TGCAGCGTTGAAAGCTCTAGGCAGGGGTTAGCTTTCTTT. This codes for CSVESSRQGLAFF.

This clonotype was found a few times. This chain connects TRBV28 to TRBJ2-2; 9 bases align to TRBD1. Per the germline V gene, CDR1 is MDHEN and CDR2 is SYDVKM. This CDR3 comprises 15 residues. J lost 2 bases, V lost 6 bases, and 4 bases had no gene match. CDR3 coding DNA: TGTGCCAGCAGCACGGACAGGGGAAACACCGGGGAGCTGTTTTTT. Its translation is CASSTDRGNTGELFF.

This clonotype has just a few counts. The chain links TRBV7-2 to TRBJ2-3, with a possible D match to TRBD2 (7 bases). CDR3 length equals 17 residues. Trimming removed 5 bases from V and 1 base from J, with 19 bases in between. The V gene's germline CDR1 is SGHTA and CDR2 FQGNSA. DNA for the CDR3: TGTGCCAGCAGCCAGGTCGCCGGGGGGCGACGCACAGATACGCAGTATTTT. This translates into CASSQVAGGRRTDTQYF. Drawing the rest from reference TRBV7-2 and TRBJ2-3, the complete variable domain is GAGVSQSPSNKVTEKGKDVELRCDPISGHTALYWYRQSLGQGLEFLIYFQGNSAPDKSGLPSDRFSAERTGGSVSTLTIQRTQQEDSAVYLCASSQVAGGRRTDTQYFGPGTRLTVL.

The CDR3 nucleotides read TGTGCCAGCAGTTTCCAGGGGCGAGCGGGCTATGGCTACACCTTC. It translates to CASSFQGRAGYGYTF. This chain uses TRBV27 with TRBJ1-2, with D possibly matching TRBD1 (6 bases). This CDR3 region has 15 residues. The ends were cut back, 3 bases at V and 4 bases at J, with 15 bases in the middle. The germline CDR1 and CDR2 sequences are MNHEY and SMNVEV (reference sequence).

The sample holds a few counts of this clonotype. The rearrangement joins TRBV29-1 to TRBJ2-7; tentatively, D is TRBD1 or TRBD2 (6 bases each). Germline assignment: CDR1 SQVTM and CDR2 ANQGSEA. V was trimmed by 2 bases and J by 4 bases, leaving 15 bases between them. There are 14 residues in the CDR3. The CDR3 loop reads CSVESGARQYEQYF. The CDR3 nucleotides read TGCAGCGTTGAATCGGGGGCCCGACAGTACGAGCAGTACTTC.

This clonotype came up many times. This chain joins TRBV6-5 and TRBJ2-7; 9 positions agree with TRBD2. With V trimmed by 5 bases and J by 2 bases, 4 bases remained unmatched. The CDR3 runs 14 residues. Looked up from germline, CDR1 is MNHEY and CDR2 is SVGAGI. The CDR3 reads CASSPSGATYEQYF. CDR3 coding DNA: TGTGCCAGCAGTCCTAGCGGGGCCACCTACGAGCAGTACTTC.

The chain employs TRBV4-3 and TRBJ2-5; tentatively, D is TRBD2 (6 bases). The CDR3 is 15 residues long. V was pared by 2 bases and J by 4 bases, with 14 bases between. The V gene's germline CDR1 is LGHNA and CDR2 YSLEER. CDR3 sequence reads: CASSQSTSWGETQYF. CDR3 DNA: TGCGCCAGCAGCCAATCTACTAGCTGGGGAGAGACCCAGTACTTC.

The rearrangement uses TRBV25-1 and TRBJ2-7, with 7 bases matching TRBD2. Germline CDR1 reads MGHDK; CDR2 reads SYGVNS. The CDR3 sequence is 13 residues long. J was trimmed by 2 bases and V by 8 bases; bases with no gene match: 6. The CDR3 protein is CASGASGAYEQYF. CDR3 DNA: TGTGCCAGCGGGGCTAGCGGCGCCTACGAGCAGTACTTC.

This clonotype was detected only a few times. The chain carries TRBV7-3 and TRBJ1-4; D uncertain. V was pared by 6 bases and J by 6 bases, with 14 bases between. The CDR3 is 14 residues long. Germline V CDR1 and CDR2: SGHTA, FQGTGA. CDR3 sequence (DNA): TGTGCCAGCAGACACCTATTGGGCGATGAAAAACTGTTTTTT. The encoded protein is CASRHLLGDEKLFF.

V and J are TRBV27 and TRBJ2-7, with 7 nucleotides matching TRBD2. Germline CDR1 MNHEY, CDR2 SMNVEV (reference sequence). The CDR3 is made up of 13 amino acids. The V gene end was trimmed by 1 base and the J gene end by 7 bases; junction bases not matched to a gene: 4. This chain's CDR3 is CASSLLSGEEQYF. The CDR3 nucleotides are TGTGCCAGCAGTTTATTGAGCGGGGAAGAGCAGTACTTC.

The chain combines TRBV20-1 with TRBJ1-1; D not certain. Per germline, CDR1 DFQATT and CDR2 SNEGSKA (reference sequence). CDR3 length equals 12 residues. Trimming pared 1 base from V and 6 bases from J, leaving 9 bases between. DNA for the CDR3: TGCAGTGCTAGAGCCTACAACCCTGAAGCTTTCTTT. Translating it yields CSARAYNPEAFF.

The rearrangement uses TRBV20-1 and TRBJ2-3; tentatively, D is TRBD1 or TRBD2 (5 bases each). The CDR3 sequence is 15 residues long. Per germline, CDR1 DFQATT and CDR2 SNEGSKA (reference sequence). The V end lost 0 bases, the J end lost 9 bases, and 19 bases lay between the germline ends. CDR3 protein: CSARDQGAPLDTQYF. The CDR3 nucleotides read TGCAGTGCTAGAGATCAGGGAGCTCCCCTAGACACGCAGTATTTT.

J is TRBJ2-1 and V is TRBV20-1, with 7 bases identical to TRBD2. Trimming at V came to 5 bases and at J to 3 bases, leaving 10 bases not matched to a gene. The CDR3 loop spans 15 amino acids. Germline CDR1 reads DFQATT; CDR2 reads SNEGSKA (reference sequence). The DNA for the CDR3 is TGCAGTGCTCCCATTTCCGGACTAGACTACAATGAGCAGTTCTTC. This codes for CSAPISGLDYNEQFF.

The chain joins TRBV3-1 to TRBJ1-2; 9 bases align to TRBD1. The CDR3 is 16 residues long. Germline loops: CDR1 LGHDT, CDR2 YNNKEL (reference sequence). V trimming: 4 bases; J trimming: 2 bases; junction bases outside the gene matches: 8. The CDR3 coding sequence is TGTGCCAGCAGCCGAGAACAGGGGGCGCGCAACTATGGCTACACCTTC. Protein sequence: CASSREQGARNYGYTF.